This T cell receptor beta chain derives from a study of blood T cell repertoires in COVID-19. Study details: Sites in the United States, Italy and Spain provided acute and convalescent COVID-19 samples.

In the authors' methods: Amplifying reference gene primers gave estimates of nucleated cell counts. Profiling relied on immunoSEQ multiplex PCR, and the TCRdb table lists in-frame clones only, not all of them. The D gene and trimming were derived from the DNA, and the V and J assignments and clone size from that table. The data show 100,000 or so clones, over 80% seen once. The receptor was derived from a man in his forties or fifties with acute or convalescent COVID-19. The sample was peripheral blood.

Here the CDR3 reads CASSSIIAGEIYNEQFF. The CDR3 coding sequence is TGTGCCAGCAGCTCGATCATAGCGGGGGAGATATACAATGAGCAGTTCTTC. The chain uses TRBV7-6 and TRBJ2-1; 9 bases fit TRBD2. CDR1 is SGHVS, CDR2 FNYEAQ, per germline. The CDR3 loop spans 17 amino acids. Trimming removed 4 bases from V and 4 bases from J; junction bases left unmatched: 11.